The clone carrying this TCR beta chain was recorded a few times. Profiling relied on immunoSEQ multiplex PCR, and the TCRdb table lists in-frame clones only, not all of them. Found here are roughly 13,000 clones, 30% to 35% of them singletons; the top ten hold around 6%. The data stem from a study of graft-versus-host responses after intestinal transplantation. Germline values: CDR1 MNHNY, CDR2 SVGAGI (reference sequence). This CDR3 comprises 13 residues. J was trimmed by 2 bases and V by 9 bases; bases with no gene match: 6. General observations from the study: Levels of circulating GvH clones at their peak were associated with early post-transplant HvG declines.

This TCR was recovered from a human patient who received an intestinal transplant. The chain is built from TRBV6-6 and TRBJ2-7; 8 nucleotides line up with TRBD2. Sequences were derived from alloreactive CD4+ T cells from a mixed lymphocyte reaction culture, sampled before intestinal transplant. Subset of the sample: CFSE-low proliferating T cells sorted from roughly six-day pre-transplant mixed lymphocyte reaction (GvH or HvG direction). CDR3 region: CARSGRKTYEQYF. Here the CDR3 DNA reads TGTGCCAGGAGCGGGAGAAAAACCTACGAGCAGTACTTC.